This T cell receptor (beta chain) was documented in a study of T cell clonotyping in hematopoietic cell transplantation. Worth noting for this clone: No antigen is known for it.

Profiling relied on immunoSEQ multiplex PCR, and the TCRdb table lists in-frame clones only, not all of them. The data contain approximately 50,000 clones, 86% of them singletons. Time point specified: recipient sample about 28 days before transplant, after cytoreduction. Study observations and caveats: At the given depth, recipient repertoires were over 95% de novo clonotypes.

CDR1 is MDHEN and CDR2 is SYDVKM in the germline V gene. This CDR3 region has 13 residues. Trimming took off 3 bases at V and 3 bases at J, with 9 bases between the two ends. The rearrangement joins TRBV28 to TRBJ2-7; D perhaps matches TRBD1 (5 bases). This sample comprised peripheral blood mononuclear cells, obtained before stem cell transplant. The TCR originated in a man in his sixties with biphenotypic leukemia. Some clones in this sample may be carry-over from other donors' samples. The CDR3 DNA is TGTGCCAGCAGTTTGCCCGACAGCTACGAGCAGTACTTC. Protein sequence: CASSLPDSYEQYF.